Each of the 22 T cell receptor beta chains below was sequenced from the same sample in a study of shared clonotypes between healthy human individuals. Sequencing was performed with immunoSEQ multiplex PCR; in TCRdb, only in-frame clones are kept and a portion is missing. The repertoire holds 550,000 to 800,000 clones, with less than 85% as singletons. Sample: memory CD4+ T cells sorted from blood. Subset meaning: CD45RA-negative fraction. Receptors originate from a woman in her 30s in good health.

The chain joins TRBV30 to TRBJ1-1; D ambiguous. CDR1 GTSNPN and CDR2 SVGIG come from the germline V gene (reference sequence). The CDR3 contains 13 residues. Trimming stripped 2 bases from V and 0 bases from J, with 7 bases between. This CDR3 is CAWSNSVNTEAFF. CDR3 DNA: TGTGCCTGGAGTAATTCGGTGAACACTGAAGCTTTCTTT.

The genes are TRBV28 and TRBJ2-1; 7 nucleotides align to TRBD2. Germline V gene data show CDR1 as MDHEN and CDR2 as SYDVKM. The V segment lost 2 bases and the J segment 3 bases; nucleotides outside the gene matches: 7. The CDR3 runs 16 residues. The CDR3 coding sequence is TGTGCCAGCAGTTTAGTCGGACTAGGGATCTACAATGAGCAGTTCTTC. Translating gives CASSLVGLGIYNEQFF.

This chain connects TRBV7-2 to TRBJ2-1; no reliable D call. Germline CDR1 is SGHTA and CDR2 is FQGNSA. Between the trimmed V and J ends, which lost 1 base and 3 bases, there was a span of 7 bases. The CDR3 length is 14 residues. The CDR3 reads CASSLGHNYNEQFF. For the CDR3, the DNA is TGTGCCAGCAGCTTAGGACACAACTACAATGAGCAGTTCTTC.

J is TRBJ2-3 and V is TRBV6-1; possibly TRBD1 for D (5 bases). Trimming took off 7 bases at V and 4 bases at J, with 15 bases between the two ends. The CDR3 runs to 14 residues. Germline CDR1 reads MNHNS; CDR2 reads SASEGT. CDR3 coding DNA: TGTGCCAGCAAGCCCGATATAGGGGCAGATACGCAGTATTTT. It codes for CASKPDIGADTQYF.

J is TRBJ2-7 and V is TRBV7-2, with D unclear. V gave up 5 bases and J gave up 0 bases, with 11 bases separating them. CDR3 length: 14 residues. Germline V gene sequence: CDR1 SGHTA, CDR2 FQGNSA. DNA for the CDR3: TGTGCCAGCAGCCTATGGGGTAGCTCCTACGAGCAGTACTTC. Protein sequence: CASSLWGSSYEQYF. The complete variable domain, with remaining parts taken from reference TRBV7-2 and TRBJ2-7, reads GAGVSQSPSNKVTEKGKDVELRCDPISGHTALYWYRQSLGQGLEFLIYFQGNSAPDKSGLPSDRFSAERTGGSVSTLTIQRTQQEDSAVYLCASSLWGSSYEQYFGPGTRLTVT.

The chain joins TRBV5-1 to TRBJ2-7; the match to TRBD1 covers 7 bases. V dropped 5 bases and J dropped 2; count of bases not matched to a gene: 7. CDR3 length equals 14 residues. Per germline, CDR1 SGHRS and CDR2 YFSETQ. The CDR3, as DNA: TGCGCCAGCAGTGCCAGACAGGGCGCCTACGAGCAGTACTTC. As protein: CASSARQGAYEQYF.

V is TRBV6-1 and J is TRBJ2-7, with 11 bases matching TRBD1. The CDR3 contains 15 residues. CDR1 is MNHNS and CDR2 is SASEGT in the germline V gene. V lost 7 bases to trimming and J lost 5 bases; unmatched junction nucleotides: 10. CDR3 residues: CASKQRTGGSNEQYF. The CDR3 region has the DNA TGTGCCAGCAAACAAAGGACAGGGGGCAGTAACGAGCAGTACTTC.

The J gene is TRBJ1-5, the V gene TRBV19; D is undetermined. This CDR3 is 13 amino acids long. CDR1 and CDR2 from the germline V gene are LNHDA and SQIVND (reference sequence). V lost 3 bases, J lost 6 bases, and 9 bases lay in between. The CDR3 sequence is CASSIGLGQPQHF. DNA for the CDR3: TGTGCCAGTAGTATTGGTTTGGGTCAGCCCCAGCATTTT.

This clone was counted a single time. The chain carries TRBV5-1 and TRBJ1-2; D gene unclear. The V end was cut by 0 bases, the J end by 4 bases, with 10 bases between. The CDR3 is 14 residues long. Germline V gives CDR1 SGHRS, CDR2 YFSETQ. CDR3 DNA: TGCGCCAGCAGCTTGGCAACGGAGGCCTATGGCTACACCTTC. Its protein product is CASSLATEAYGYTF.

This CDR3 is CASSLGLAYNEQFF. Written as DNA, the CDR3 is TGTGCCAGTAGTCTGGGACTAGCCTACAATGAGCAGTTCTTC. The genes are TRBV19 and TRBJ2-1; 8 positions agree with TRBD2. Germline trimming cut 5 bases from V and 2 bases from J; bases unmatched to any gene: 2. This CDR3 is 14 amino acids long. Germline V lookup: CDR1 LNHDA, CDR2 SQIVND (reference sequence).

This clone was observed many times. The same CDR3 can be traced to other DNA sequences in this sample. The genes are TRBV5-1 and TRBJ2-5, with TRBD2 matching over 7 bases. With V trimmed by 1 base and J by 5 bases, 2 bases remained unmatched. The CDR3 consists of 13 residues. In germline, CDR1 is SGHRS, CDR2 YFSETQ. DNA of the CDR3: TGCGCCAGCAGCTTGTCCGGGGGGGAGACCCAGTACTTC. Translating it yields CASSLSGGETQYF.

The chain has TRBV11-2 and TRBJ2-5; 9 bases are a match to TRBD2. Trimming removed 3 bases from V and 7 bases from J; junction bases left unmatched: 6. This CDR3 is 14 amino acids long. Germline CDR1 is SGHAT and CDR2 is FQNNGV. The CDR3 DNA follows: TGTGCCAGCAGCTTCGGGACTAGCCTGGGGACCCAGTACTTC. Translation: CASSFGTSLGTQYF.

As concerns this clone: A much larger clone differs by one base, so this may be a read error. V gene TRBV5-1 combines with J gene TRBJ2-2; TRBD1 agrees at 9 bases. Germline assignment: CDR1 SGHRS and CDR2 YFSETQ. V gave up 6 bases and J gave up 3 bases; unmatched junction bases: 6. The CDR3 is 15 amino acids. The CDR3 DNA follows: TGCGCCAGCAACCAGGGGGACAGGGACACCGGGGAGCTGTTTTTT. It is translated as CASNQGDRDTGELFF.

The chain joins TRBV19 to TRBJ1-1; 7 bases are shared with TRBD1. Germline loops: CDR1 LNHDA, CDR2 SQIVND (reference sequence). V shed 4 bases and J 0 bases; nucleotides not matched to a gene: 5. There are 15 residues in the CDR3. CDR3 in amino acids: CASSTTGQMNTEAFF. In nucleotides, the CDR3 is TGTGCCAGTAGTACAACGGGACAGATGAACACTGAAGCTTTCTTT.

The chain recombines TRBV28 with TRBJ1-5; D remains ambiguous. Trimming removed 6 bases from V and 12 bases from J, with 15 bases in between. The V gene's germline CDR1 is MDHEN and CDR2 SYDVKM. The CDR3 has 12 residues. CDR3 region: CASSPVTSHQHF. The CDR3 DNA sequence: TGTGCCAGCAGCCCGGTTACATCTCACCAGCATTTT.

Notes on this clone: Since the CDR3 does not end with the conserved phenylalanine or tryptophan, this likely comes from a read error. Because the CDR3's place on the DNA is in doubt, the DNA is left out and the CDR3 is given as listed by TCRdb. J is TRBJ2-3 and V is TRBV30; the listed D gene, TRBD2, was not tested against the DNA. The CDR3 spans 12 amino acids, including both terminal residues. The germline V gene encodes CDR1 GTSNPN and CDR2 SVGIG (reference sequence). The CDR3 sequence is CAWSSLAGAPLV.

For this clone: This may stem from a read error, because a much larger clone lies one nucleotide away. Other DNA sequences in the sample encode the same CDR3. V is TRBV2 and J is TRBJ1-1, with TRBD1 as a possible D gene (6 bases). The CDR3 runs 13 residues. V dropped 6 bases and J dropped 0 bases, with 8 bases sitting between them. Germline-derived CDR1 and CDR2 are SNHLY and FYNNEI. DNA for the CDR3: TGTGCCAGCAGGACAGGTATGAACACTGAAGCTTTCTTT. Its protein is CASRTGMNTEAFF.

This clone was seen a few times. The rearrangement uses TRBV5-1 and TRBJ2-3; 8 bases map to TRBD2. This CDR3 is 15 amino acids long. V was clipped by 7 bases and J by 4 bases; unmatched bases: 11. The germline V gene encodes CDR1 SGHRS and CDR2 YFSETQ. The CDR3 protein is CASSSGTRTSDTQYF. The CDR3 nucleotides are TGCGCCAGCTCCTCCGGGACTAGGACTTCAGATACGCAGTATTTT.

V usage is TRBV15 and J usage is TRBJ1-4; a possible D gene is TRBD1 (5 bases). With 1 base removed from V and 8 bases from J, the gap between germline ends came to 14 bases. The CDR3 is made up of 15 amino acids. Germline V CDR1 and CDR2: LNHNV, YYDKDF (reference sequence). The CDR3 nucleotides read TGTGCCACCAGCAGAGTGCCAGGGCTTAAGGAAAAACTGTTTTTT. The encoded protein is CATSRVPGLKEKLFF.

The chain is built from TRBV5-1 and TRBJ1-5; perhaps TRBD1 as D (6 bases). In germline, CDR1 is SGHRS, CDR2 YFSETQ. V dropped 1 base and J dropped 6 bases, with 17 bases sitting between them. The CDR3 consists of 16 residues. This CDR3 reads CASSLRRGGPPQPQHF. CDR3 bases: TGCGCCAGCAGCTTGCGGCGAGGGGGGCCCCCTCAGCCCCAGCATTTT.

Written as DNA, the CDR3 is TGTGCCAGCAGTACGGGACAGCCAAGATCTCGCGGCTACACCTTC. It specifies CASSTGQPRSRGYTF. V gene TRBV27 combines with J gene TRBJ1-2, with TRBD1 matching over 7 bases. Germline loops: CDR1 MNHEY, CDR2 SMNVEV (reference sequence). V was pared by 5 bases and J by 8 bases, with 14 bases of the junction left unmatched. The length of the CDR3 is 15 residues.

The chain uses TRBV18 and TRBJ2-5, with D possibly matching TRBD2 (5 bases). V lost 1 base to trimming and J lost 5 bases, with 14 bases between them. The CDR3 is 15 residues long. Germline V gene lookup returns CDR1 KGHSH and CDR2 LQKENI. The CDR3 coding sequence is TGTGCCAGCTCACCACAACCACCGGGCGGGGAGACCCAGTACTTC. As protein: CASSPQPPGGETQYF.